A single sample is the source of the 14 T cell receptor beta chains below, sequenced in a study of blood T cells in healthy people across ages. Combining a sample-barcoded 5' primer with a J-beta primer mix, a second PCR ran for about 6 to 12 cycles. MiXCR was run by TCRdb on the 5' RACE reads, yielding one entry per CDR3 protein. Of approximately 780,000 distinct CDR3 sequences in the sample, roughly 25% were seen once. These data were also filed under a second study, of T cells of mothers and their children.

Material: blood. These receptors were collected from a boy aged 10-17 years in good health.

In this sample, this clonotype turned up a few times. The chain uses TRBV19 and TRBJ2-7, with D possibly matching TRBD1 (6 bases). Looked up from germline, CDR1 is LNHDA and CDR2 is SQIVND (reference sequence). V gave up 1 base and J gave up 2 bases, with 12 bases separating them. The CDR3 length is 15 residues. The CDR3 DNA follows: TGTGCCAGTAGTATAGTCCCGACAGGCCCCTACGAGCAGTACTTC. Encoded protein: CASSIVPTGPYEQYF.

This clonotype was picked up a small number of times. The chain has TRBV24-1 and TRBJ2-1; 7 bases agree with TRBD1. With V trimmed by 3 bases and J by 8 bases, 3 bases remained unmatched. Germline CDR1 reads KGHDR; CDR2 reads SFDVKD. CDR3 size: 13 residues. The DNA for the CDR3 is TGTGCCACCAGTGATCCTACAGGGGATGAGCAGTTCTTC. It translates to CATSDPTGDEQFF.

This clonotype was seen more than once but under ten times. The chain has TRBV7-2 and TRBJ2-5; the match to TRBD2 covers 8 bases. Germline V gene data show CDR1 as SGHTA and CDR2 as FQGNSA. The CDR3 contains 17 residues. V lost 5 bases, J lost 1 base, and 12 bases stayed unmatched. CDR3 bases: TGTGCCAGCAGCCCATCCGGGACTAGGTTCTTCCAAGAGACCCAGTACTTC. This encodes CASSPSGTRFFQETQYF.

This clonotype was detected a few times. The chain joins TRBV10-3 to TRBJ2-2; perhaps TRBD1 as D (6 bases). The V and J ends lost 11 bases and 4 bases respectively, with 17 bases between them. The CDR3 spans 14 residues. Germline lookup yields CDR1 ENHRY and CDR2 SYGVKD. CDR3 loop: CASYQGLGTGELFF. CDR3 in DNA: TGTGCCTCCTATCAGGGGTTGGGCACCGGGGAGCTGTTTTTT.

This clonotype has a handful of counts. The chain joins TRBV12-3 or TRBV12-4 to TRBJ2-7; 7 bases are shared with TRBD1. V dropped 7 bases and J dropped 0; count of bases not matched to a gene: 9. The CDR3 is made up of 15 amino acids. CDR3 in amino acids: CASTLRGPSSYEQYF. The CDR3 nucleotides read TGTGCCAGCACCCTAAGGGGGCCCAGCTCCTACGAGCAGTACTTC.

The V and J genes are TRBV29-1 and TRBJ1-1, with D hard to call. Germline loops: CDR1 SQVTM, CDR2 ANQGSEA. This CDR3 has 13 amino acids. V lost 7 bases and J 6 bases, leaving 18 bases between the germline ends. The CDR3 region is CSAPLNPGPEAFF. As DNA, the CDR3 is TGCAGCGCCCCCCTCAACCCAGGACCTGAAGCTTTCTTT.

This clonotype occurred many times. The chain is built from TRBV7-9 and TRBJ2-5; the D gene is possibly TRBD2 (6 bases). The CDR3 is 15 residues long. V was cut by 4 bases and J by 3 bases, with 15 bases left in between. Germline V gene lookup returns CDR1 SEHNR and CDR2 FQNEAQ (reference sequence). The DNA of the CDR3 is TGTGCCAGCAGCTGGAGGGACCCCAACAAAGAGACCCAGTACTTC. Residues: CASSWRDPNKETQYF.

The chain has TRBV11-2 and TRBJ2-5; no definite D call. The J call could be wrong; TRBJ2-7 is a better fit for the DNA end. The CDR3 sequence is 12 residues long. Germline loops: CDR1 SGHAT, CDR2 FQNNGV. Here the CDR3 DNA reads TGTGCCAGCAGCCCCTCCTTGTCCGAGCAGTACTTC. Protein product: CASSPSLSEQYF.

The CDR3 spells CASSASGRLNEQFF. The CDR3 coding sequence is TGTGCCAGCAGCGCTAGCGGGCGCCTCAATGAGCAGTTCTTC. V gene TRBV7-2 combines with J gene TRBJ2-1, with TRBD2 identical over 8 bases. CDR3 length equals 14 residues. Germline V lookup: CDR1 SGHTA, CDR2 FQGNSA. V trimming: 5 bases; J trimming: 6 bases; junction bases outside the gene matches: 6.

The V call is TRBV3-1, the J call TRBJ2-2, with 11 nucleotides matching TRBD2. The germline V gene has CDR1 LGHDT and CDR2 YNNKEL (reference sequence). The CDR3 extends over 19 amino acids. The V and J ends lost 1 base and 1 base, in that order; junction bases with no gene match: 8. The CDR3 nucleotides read TGTGCCAGCAGCCAAGTTAGCGGGGGGGCACGTTGGAACACCGGGGAGCTGTTTTTT. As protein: CASSQVSGGARWNTGELFF.

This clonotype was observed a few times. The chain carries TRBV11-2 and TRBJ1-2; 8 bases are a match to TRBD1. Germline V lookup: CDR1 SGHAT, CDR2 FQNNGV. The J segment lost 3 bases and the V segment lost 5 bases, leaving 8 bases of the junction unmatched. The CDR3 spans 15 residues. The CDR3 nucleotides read TGTGCCAGCAGCCTGCAGGGGGCGAGGGACTATGGCTACACCTTC. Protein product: CASSLQGARDYGYTF.

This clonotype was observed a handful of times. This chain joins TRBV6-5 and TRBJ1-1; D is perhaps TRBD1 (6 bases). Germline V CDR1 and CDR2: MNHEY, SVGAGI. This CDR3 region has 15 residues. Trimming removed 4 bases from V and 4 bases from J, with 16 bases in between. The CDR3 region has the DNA TGTGCCAGCAGTTCGGTCTCAGGGGCTTTCACTGAAGCTTTCTTT. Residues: CASSSVSGAFTEAFF.

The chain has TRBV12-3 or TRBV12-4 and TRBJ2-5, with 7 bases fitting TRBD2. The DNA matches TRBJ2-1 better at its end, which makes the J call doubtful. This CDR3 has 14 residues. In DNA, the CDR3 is TGTGCCAGCAGTTTAAGGCTAGCGGCCGATGAGCAGTTCTTC. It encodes CASSLRLAADEQFF.

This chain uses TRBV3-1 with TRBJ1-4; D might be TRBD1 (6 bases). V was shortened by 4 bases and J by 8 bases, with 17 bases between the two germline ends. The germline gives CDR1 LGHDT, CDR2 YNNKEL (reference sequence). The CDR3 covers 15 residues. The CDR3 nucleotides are TGTGCCAGCAGCCTTCAAGGGGGTTACCCGGAAAAACTGTTTTTT. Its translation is CASSLQGGYPEKLFF.